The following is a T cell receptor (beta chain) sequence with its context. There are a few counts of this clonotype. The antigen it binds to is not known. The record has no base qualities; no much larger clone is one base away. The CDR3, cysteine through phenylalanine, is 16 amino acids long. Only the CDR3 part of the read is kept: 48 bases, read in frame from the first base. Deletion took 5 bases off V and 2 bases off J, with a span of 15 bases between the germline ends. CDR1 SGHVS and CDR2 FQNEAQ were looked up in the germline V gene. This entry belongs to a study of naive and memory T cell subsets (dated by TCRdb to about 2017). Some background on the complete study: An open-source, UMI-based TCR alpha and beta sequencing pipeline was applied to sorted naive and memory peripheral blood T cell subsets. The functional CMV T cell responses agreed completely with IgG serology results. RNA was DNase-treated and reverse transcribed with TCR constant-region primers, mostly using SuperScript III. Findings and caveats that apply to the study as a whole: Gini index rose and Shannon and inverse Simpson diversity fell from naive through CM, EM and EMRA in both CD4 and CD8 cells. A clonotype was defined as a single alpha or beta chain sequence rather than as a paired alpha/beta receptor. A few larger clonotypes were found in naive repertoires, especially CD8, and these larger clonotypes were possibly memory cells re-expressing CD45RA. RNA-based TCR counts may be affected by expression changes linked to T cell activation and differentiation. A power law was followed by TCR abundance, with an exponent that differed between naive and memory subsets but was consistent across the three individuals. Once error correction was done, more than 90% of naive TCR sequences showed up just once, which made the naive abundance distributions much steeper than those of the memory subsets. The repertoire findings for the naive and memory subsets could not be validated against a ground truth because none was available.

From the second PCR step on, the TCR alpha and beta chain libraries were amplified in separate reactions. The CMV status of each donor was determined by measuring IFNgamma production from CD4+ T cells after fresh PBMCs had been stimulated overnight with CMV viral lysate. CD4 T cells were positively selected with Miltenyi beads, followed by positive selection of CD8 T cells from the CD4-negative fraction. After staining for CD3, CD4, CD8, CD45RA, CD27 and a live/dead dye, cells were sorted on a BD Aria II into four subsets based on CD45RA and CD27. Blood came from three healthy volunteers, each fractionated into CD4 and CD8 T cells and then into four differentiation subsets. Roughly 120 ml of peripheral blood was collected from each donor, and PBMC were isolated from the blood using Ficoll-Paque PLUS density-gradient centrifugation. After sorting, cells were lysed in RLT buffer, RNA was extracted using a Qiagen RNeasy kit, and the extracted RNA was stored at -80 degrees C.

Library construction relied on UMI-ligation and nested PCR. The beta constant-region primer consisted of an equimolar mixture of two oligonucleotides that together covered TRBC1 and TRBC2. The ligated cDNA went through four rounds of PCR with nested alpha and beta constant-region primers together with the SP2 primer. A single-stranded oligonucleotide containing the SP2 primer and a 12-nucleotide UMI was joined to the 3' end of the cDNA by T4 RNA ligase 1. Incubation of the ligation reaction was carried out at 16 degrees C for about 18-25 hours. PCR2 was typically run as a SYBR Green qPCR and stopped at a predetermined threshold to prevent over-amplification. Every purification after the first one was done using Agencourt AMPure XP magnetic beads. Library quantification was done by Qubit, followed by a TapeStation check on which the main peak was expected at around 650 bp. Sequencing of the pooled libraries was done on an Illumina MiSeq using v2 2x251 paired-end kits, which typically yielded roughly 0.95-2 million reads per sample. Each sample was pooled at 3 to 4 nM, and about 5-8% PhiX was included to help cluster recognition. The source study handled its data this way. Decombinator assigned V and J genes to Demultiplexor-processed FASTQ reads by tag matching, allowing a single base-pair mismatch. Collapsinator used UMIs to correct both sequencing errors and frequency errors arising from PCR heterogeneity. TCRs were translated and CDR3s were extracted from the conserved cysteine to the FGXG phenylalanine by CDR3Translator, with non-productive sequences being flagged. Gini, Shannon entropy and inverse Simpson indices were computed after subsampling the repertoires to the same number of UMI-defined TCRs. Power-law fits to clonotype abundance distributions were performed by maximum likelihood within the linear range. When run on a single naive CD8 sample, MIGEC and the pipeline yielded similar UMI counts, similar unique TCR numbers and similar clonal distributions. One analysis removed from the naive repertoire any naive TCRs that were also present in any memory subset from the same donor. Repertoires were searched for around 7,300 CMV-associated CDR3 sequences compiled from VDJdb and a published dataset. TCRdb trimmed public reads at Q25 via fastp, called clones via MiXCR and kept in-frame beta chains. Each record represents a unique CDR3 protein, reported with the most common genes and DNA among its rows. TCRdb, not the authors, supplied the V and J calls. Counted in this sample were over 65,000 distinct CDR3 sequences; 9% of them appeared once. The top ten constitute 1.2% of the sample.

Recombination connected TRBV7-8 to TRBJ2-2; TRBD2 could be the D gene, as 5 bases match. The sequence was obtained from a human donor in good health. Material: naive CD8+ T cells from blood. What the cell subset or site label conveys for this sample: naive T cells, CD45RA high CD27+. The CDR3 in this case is CASSALRRTNTGELFF. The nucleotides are TGTGCCAGCAGCGCCTTAAGGAGGACTAACACCGGGGAGCTGTTTTTT.